The next 4 T cell receptor beta chains were all read from a single sample in a study of blood T cells in healthy people across ages. A J-beta primer mix and a sample-barcoded 5' primer were used in a second PCR of roughly 7 to 12 cycles. TCRdb reanalysed the 5' RACE reads using MiXCR and keeps one entry per CDR3 protein. This table has fewer than 1,000,000 distinct CDR3 sequences, roughly 44% appearing once. The sample was blood. These receptors originate from a man between 60 and 75 years old in good health.

V gene TRBV15 combines with J gene TRBJ2-5; either TRBD1 or TRBD2 may fit D (5 bases each). V lost 1 base, J lost 1 base, and 10 bases lay in between. The germline gives CDR1 LNHNV, CDR2 YYDKDF (reference sequence). The CDR3 has 15 amino acids. CDR3 sequence (DNA): TGTGCCACCAGCAGAGGTCGGGGCATCCAAGAGACCCAGTACTTC. Translation gives CATSRGRGIQETQYF. The full variable domain, completed using reference TRBV15 and TRBJ2-5, is DAMVIQNPRYQVTQFGKPVTLSCSQTLNHNVMYWYQQKSSQAPKLLFHYYDKDFNNEADTPDNFQSRRPNTSFCFLDIRSPGLGDTAMYLCATSRGRGIQETQYFGPGTRLLVL.

The rearrangement uses TRBV2 and TRBJ2-5; TRBD2 is a possible D gene (5 bases). This CDR3 is 13 amino acids long. Germline V gene data show CDR1 as SNHLY and CDR2 as FYNNEI. V gave up 8 bases and J gave up 7 bases, with 17 bases separating them. The CDR3 loop reads CASPGRSEGTQYF. DNA of the CDR3: TGTGCCAGCCCCGGTCGGTCCGAGGGGACCCAGTACTTC.

V and J are TRBV7-9 and TRBJ1-6; no reliable D call. V lost 7 bases and J lost 7, with 11 bases in between. The germline gives CDR1 SEHNR, CDR2 FQNEAQ (reference sequence). The CDR3 sequence is 13 residues long. As DNA, the CDR3 is TGTGCCAGCAAGTACAGTTTCAATTCACCCCTCCACTTT. As protein: CASKYSFNSPLHF.

This clonotype showed up just a few times. The CDR3 reads CSADTANYGYTF. The CDR3 coding sequence is TGCAGTGCAGATACAGCTAACTATGGCTACACCTTC. This chain links TRBV20-1 with TRBJ1-2; D unresolved. Trimming removed 6 bases from V and 0 bases from J, with 8 bases in between. Germline lookup yields CDR1 DFQATT and CDR2 SNEGSKA (reference sequence). The CDR3 consists of 12 residues.